Listed below are T cell receptor beta chains from one sample, sequenced in a study of cytomegalovirus exposure and HLA in healthy donors. Sequenced by immunoSEQ multiplex PCR; TCRdb stores in-frame clones only, minus some. The top ten hold less than 2% of the sample, which has 150,000 to 200,000 clones, more than 75% seen once. The sample was PBMCs. The receptors originated from a man aged 35 to 55 in good health and CMV-seronegative. Each CDR3 is given with its conserved first and last residue. Each record gives: clone size, J gene, D gene, V gene, CDR3 protein, CDR3 DNA. The D gene is left open where the match is weak. Not every row has a clone size; where given, it reads once, few, many or a size class.

- TRBJ2-5 - TRBV2 CASRASSETQYF TGTGCCAGCAGAGCCTCGTCAGAGACCCAGTACTTC
- TRBJ1-2 TRBD1 TRBV25-1 CASAGQGASYGYTF TGTGCCAGCGCGGGACAGGGGGCGAGCTATGGCTACACCTTC
- TRBJ2-3 TRBD1 TRBV28 CASSLRDRGRLGAQYF TGTGCCAGCAGCCTACGCGACAGGGGGCGTCTCGGCGCGCAGTATTTT
- TRBJ2-3 TRBD2 TRBV19 CASTRQSGVSTDTQYF TGTGCCAGTACCAGACAGAGCGGGGTGAGCACAGATACGCAGTATTTT
once TRBJ2-3 - TRBV7-2 CASSLAGQHTQYF TGTGCCAGCAGCTTAGCGGGACAACATACGCAGTATTTT
- TRBJ1-4 - TRBV2 CASRILNEKLFF TGTGCCAGCAGAATACTAAATGAAAAACTGTTTTTT
- TRBJ2-3 - TRBV9 CASSVVLAGTDTQYF TGTGCCAGCAGCGTAGTGCTAGCTGGGACAGATACGCAGTATTTT
- TRBJ1-4 TRBD1 TRBV2 CASSTGGATNEKLFF TGTGCCAGCAGTACAGGGGGTGCAACTAATGAAAAACTGTTTTTT
- TRBJ2-3 - TRBV19 CASSMGVGELSTDTQYF TGTGCCAGTAGTATGGGTGTCGGAGAGCTTAGCACAGATACGCAGTATTTT
- TRBJ1-5 - TRBV11-2 CASSPTGKRQPQHF TGTGCCAGCAGCCCCACAGGGAAAAGGCAGCCCCAGCATTTT
- TRBJ2-5 - TRBV2 CASLSQETQYF TGTGCCAGCCTATCCCAAGAGACCCAGTACTTC
- TRBJ2-1 TRBD2 TRBV6-4 CASSVEAGVVYEQFF TGTGCCAGCAGTGTTGAAGCGGGAGTAGTGTATGAGCAGTTCTTC
- TRBJ1-4 - TRBV25-1 CASSEFAQRGEKLFF TGTGCCAGCAGTGAATTTGCGCAGAGGGGGGAAAAACTGTTTTTT
- TRBJ1-2 - TRBV29-1 CSVGGRETNYGYTF TGCAGCGTTGGAGGACGGGAAACTAACTATGGCTACACCTTC
- TRBJ2-7 TRBD2 TRBV27 CASYPSGRGNEQYF TGTGCCAGCTATCCTAGCGGGAGAGGTAACGAGCAGTACTTC
- TRBJ2-3 TRBD1 TRBV6-6 CASSYVATGGRDTQYF TGTGCCAGCAGTTACGTCGCGACAGGGGGCCGGGATACGCAGTATTTT
- TRBJ1-3 - TRBV6-5 CASSYQAAAGNTIYF TGTGCCAGCAGTTATCAGGCAGCAGCTGGAAACACCATATATTTT
few TRBJ2-4 TRBD2 TRBV4-3 CASSSTGGWAKNIQYF TGCGCCAGCAGCTCTACCGGGGGGTGGGCCAAAAACATTCAGTACTTC
- TRBJ2-2 - TRBV27 CASSPSRYLASNTGELFF TGTGCCAGCAGTCCCAGTAGGTACCTAGCGTCGAACACCGGGGAGCTGTTTTTT
- TRBJ1-2 TRBD1 TRBV6-1 CASTHPGQGNYGYTF TGTGCCAGCACCCATCCGGGACAGGGTAACTATGGCTACACCTTC
- TRBJ2-5 TRBD1 TRBV19 CASSIVPGGMEETQYF TGTGCCAGTAGTATAGTCCCAGGGGGAATGGAAGAGACCCAGTACTTC
- TRBJ2-1 - TRBV5-1 CASSFRENEQFF TGCGCCAGCAGCTTTAGGGAGAATGAGCAGTTCTTC
few TRBJ2-7 - TRBV7-6 CASSPGTGVYEQYF TGTGCCAGCAGCCCCGGGACGGGGGTGTACGAGCAGTACTTC
- TRBJ1-1 TRBD1 TRBV29-1 CSVRTGGAAEAFF TGCAGCGTCAGGACAGGGGGCGCGGCTGAAGCTTTCTTT
once TRBJ1-2 - TRBV5-4 CASSSYRVSNYGYTF TGTGCCAGCAGCAGCTACAGGGTATCTAACTATGGCTACACCTTC
few TRBJ1-1 - TRBV19 CASSITPNTEAFF TGTGCCAGTAGTATTACTCCGAACACTGAAGCTTTCTTT
once TRBJ1-1 TRBD1 TRBV6-5 CASSRDSMNTEAFF TGTGCCAGCAGTAGGGACAGCATGAACACTGAAGCTTTCTTT
- TRBJ2-3 TRBD1 TRBV27 CASSEQGAITDTQYF TGTGCCAGCAGCGAACAGGGGGCTATCACAGATACGCAGTATTTT
- TRBJ1-3 TRBD1 TRBV6-1 CASSPDRFSGNTIYF TGTGCCAGCAGCCCGGACAGGTTCTCTGGAAACACCATATATTTT
- TRBJ2-7 TRBD2 TRBV11-2 CASSFSSGGAYEQYF TGTGCCAGCAGCTTCTCTAGCGGGGGTGCCTACGAGCAGTACTTC
- TRBJ1-5 TRBD1 TRBV7-8 CASSRTGGNFNQPQHF TGTGCCAGCAGCCGGACAGGGGGCAACTTCAATCAGCCCCAGCATTTT
- TRBJ1-1 - TRBV5-1 CASSFSMNTEAFF TGCGCCAGCAGCTTTTCCATGAACACTGAAGCTTTCTTT
- TRBJ1-1 TRBD1 TRBV30 CAWTTGEAEAFF TGTGCCTGGACTACAGGGGAGGCTGAAGCTTTCTTT
- TRBJ1-2 - TRBV18 CASVAGLNYGYTF TGTGCCAGCGTAGCGGGACTTAACTATGGCTACACCTTC
- TRBJ2-2 - TRBV5-1 CASSLAGTNTGELFF TGCGCCAGCAGCTTGGCAGGTACAAACACCGGGGAGCTGTTTTTT
- TRBJ2-3 TRBD1 TRBV4-3 CASSQGTGNTDTQYF TGCGCCAGCAGCCAGGGGACAGGGAACACAGATACGCAGTATTTT
- TRBJ1-2 TRBD1 TRBV18 CASSLDTGGHNYGYTF TGTGCCAGCTCACTCGATACAGGGGGCCATAACTATGGCTACACCTTC
- TRBJ2-1 TRBD1 TRBV11-3 CASSLEGTASYNEQFF TGTGCCAGCAGCTTAGAAGGGACAGCGAGCTACAATGAGCAGTTCTTC